The sequence of this T cell receptor beta chain was determined in a study of human T cells and chemical hapten exposure. Germline values: CDR1 SGHAT, CDR2 FQNNGV. CDR3 length equals 15 residues. V was pared by 5 bases and J by 0 bases, with 13 bases between. One entry per CDR3 protein results from TCRdb running MiXCR on the RACE reads. The sample comprises 65,000 to 70,000 distinct CDR3 sequences, 10% to 11% of which are singletons, and 4.5% to 5.5% rests with the top ten. Time point specified: pre-sensitization, week 0. The sample's treatment: therapeutic diphenylcyclopropenone sensitization with weekly scalp DPC. This clonotype was detected ten times or more.

This clonotype was sampled from a woman aged 50 to 60 with alopecia areata. Some clones in this sample may be carry-over from other donors' samples. The genes are TRBV11-2 and TRBJ1-1, with D maybe TRBD1 (6 bases). The sample was whole blood, taken in connection with sensitization to the hapten diphenylcyclopropenone (DPC). The CDR3 is CASSPRQALNTEAFF. The CDR3 DNA is TGTGCCAGCAGCCCTAGACAGGCGCTGAACACTGAAGCTTTCTTT.